This TCR beta chain was profiled in a study of blood T cell repertoires in COVID-19. About the study: Samples came from the United States, Italy and Spain, spanning acute and convalescent COVID-19.

This CDR3 region has 18 residues. Per the germline V gene, CDR1 is KGHSH and CDR2 is LQKENI. V lost 1 base and J 2 bases, leaving 18 bases between the germline ends. Here immunoSEQ multiplex PCR was the method, and the copy in TCRdb shows in-frame clones only, minus some. In the table there are 250,000 to 300,000 clones, approximately 86% of which are singletons. The sample taken for sequencing was peripheral blood. The V call is TRBV18, the J call TRBJ2-1; TRBD1 might be the D (5 bases). The clonotype was recovered from a man in his late teens or twenties with active or convalescent COVID-19. The CDR3 DNA reads TGTGCCAGCTCACCACGATTATTAAGGGGTGCTACCTACAATGAGCAGTTCTTC. This sequence encodes CASSPRLLRGATYNEQFF.